This TCR beta chain was obtained from a study of blood T cell repertoires in COVID-19. V lost 7 bases to trimming and J lost 9 bases; unmatched junction nucleotides: 6. Germline V gene lookup returns CDR1 LNHDA and CDR2 SQIVND (reference sequence). This CDR3 has 14 residues. Clones were read by immunoSEQ multiplex PCR, and TCRdb kept only the in-frame ones, dropping some. Here the sample spans 150,000 to 200,000 clones, around 72% being singletons. The TCR originated in an elderly woman with acute or convalescent COVID-19. This chain joins TRBV19 and TRBJ2-1; 13 bases line up with TRBD2. Sequenced: peripheral blood. The CDR3 DNA sequence: TGTGCCAGTAAGGCACTAGCGGGAGGGGGTGAGCAGTTCTTC. Translating it yields CASKALAGGGEQFF.